Sequencing of this TCR beta chain was carried out in a study of response to subunit inactivated influenza vaccine. Study findings and constraints: It was the authors' suggestion that each seasonal influenza vaccination recruits few new T cells.

TCRdb reprocessed the RT-PCR reads with MiXCR, giving one entry per CDR3 protein. The sample yields fewer than 800,000 distinct CDR3 sequences, around 14% seen once. This clonotype came up a few times. Its antigen is unidentified. V was cut by 0 bases and J by 1 base, with 10 bases left in between. Per germline, CDR1 MNHNS and CDR2 SASEGT. The CDR3 sequence is 17 residues long. This TCR was recovered from a man over 45 who received an inactivated influenza vaccine. The gene calls are TRBV6-1 and TRBJ2-6; D is ambiguous. The sample here was PBMCs from blood, taken about 12 days after vaccination. The CDR3 DNA is TGTGCCAGCAGTGAAGCTAGTATGGGTTCTGGGGCCAACGTCCTGACTTTC. Protein product: CASSEASMGSGANVLTF.